This record covers a single T cell receptor beta chain. Its specificity is not known. One end of the junction does not line up with germline, which may come from a read error. The germline V gene has CDR1 SSHAT and CDR2 FNYEAQ (reference sequence). The CDR3 totals 14 residues. This sample was taken from a study of graft-versus-host responses after intestinal transplantation. Turning to the study itself: Anti-thymocyte globulin served as induction for all recipients, who then took tacrolimus and steroids for about three years. Findings and limits, study-wide: Early declines in HvG clones that occurred post-transplant were associated with peak circulating GvH clone levels. Within allografts, high graft-versus-host to host-versus-graft clonal ratios were seen among patients with graft-donor T cell macrochimerism.

Assay: immunoSEQ multiplex PCR; the TCRdb copy retains only in-frame clones and omits some. The profile shows around 100,000 clones, around 90% of them singletons. The chain uses TRBV7-7 and TRBJ2-1; 9 bases align to TRBD1. This receptor was obtained from a human donor who was the organ donor for an intestinal transplant. The sequencing used unstimulated CD4+ T cells sorted from spleen or lymph node cells, collected before transplant. The CDR3 DNA is TGTGCTAGCAGCCCCACGACAGGGGGCAATGAGCAGTTCTTC. It specifies CASSPTTGGNEQFF.